This entry describes one TCR beta chain. The antigen remains unidentified. This entry belongs to a study of response to subunit inactivated influenza vaccine. TCRdb ran MiXCR on the RT-PCR reads and lists one entry per CDR3 protein. The sample shows about 780,000 distinct CDR3 sequences, under 20% of them seen only once. Germline V lookup: CDR1 MNHEY, CDR2 SMNVEV (reference sequence). Trimming stripped 6 bases from V and 4 bases from J, with 13 bases between. This CDR3 is 15 amino acids long. Whole-study results and caveats: Authors proposed each seasonal influenza vaccination draws in few new T cells.

The sequence came from a man aged 45 to 65 who received an inactivated influenza vaccine. The chain carries TRBV27 and TRBJ2-6; a weak D match, TRBD1 (5 bases). The sequenced sample was PBMCs from blood, obtained about 5 days after vaccination. CDR3 sequence reads: CASSRENVGANVLTF. The CDR3 coding sequence is TGTGCCAGCAGCAGGGAAAACGTCGGGGCCAACGTCCTGACTTTC.